This passage covers 8 T cell receptor beta chains from one sample sequenced in a study of T-cell memory formation after mild COVID-19. TCRdb reprocessed the 5' RACE reads with MiXCR, giving one entry per CDR3 protein. The sample holds 550,000 to 650,000 distinct CDR3 sequences, around 16% seen once. The source material was PBMCs or a T cell subset sorted from them (not recorded which). The receptors come from an adult woman who had mild COVID-19 (a few samples of this study predate the infection). Cell type and time point are not known.

This clonotype has just a few counts. The V and J genes are TRBV6-2 or TRBV6-3 and TRBJ1-1; D is unresolved. Looked up from germline, CDR1 is MNHEY and CDR2 is SVGEGT. The CDR3 length is 14 residues. V lost 7 bases and J lost 0, with 12 bases in between. CDR3 loop: CASTLGLMNTEAFF. The CDR3 nucleotides read TGTGCCAGCACTCTTGGGCTGATGAACACTGAAGCTTTCTTT.

The CDR3 spells CSARGDRVNEQYF. CDR3 nucleotides: TGCAGTGCTAGGGGGGACAGGGTAAACGAGCAGTACTTC. The gene calls are TRBV20-1 and TRBJ2-7; 9 bases map to TRBD1. Germline V gives CDR1 DFQATT, CDR2 SNEGSKA (reference sequence). This CDR3 has 13 residues. Germline trimming cut 3 bases from V and 5 bases from J; bases unmatched to any gene: 5.

The chain has TRBV4-2 and TRBJ2-7; D may be TRBD2 (6 bases). Germline-derived CDR1 and CDR2 are LGHNA and YNFKEQ. This CDR3 region has 15 residues. The V end lost 6 bases, the J end lost 2 bases, and 17 bases lay between the germline ends. For the CDR3, the DNA is TGTGCCAGCAGTAACCGGGACTCCGGACCCTACGAGCAGTACTTC. Protein product: CASSNRDSGPYEQYF.

This clonotype came up a few times. CDR3 sequence (DNA): TGTGCCTGGAGTGGACTAGCGGGTCAGGTCACCGGGGAGCTGTTTTTT. Translated: CAWSGLAGQVTGELFF. The V and J genes are TRBV30 and TRBJ2-2, with 10 bases identical to TRBD2. With 1 base clipped from V and 4 bases from J, the junction kept 6 bases outside the gene matches. Germline-derived CDR1 and CDR2 are GTSNPN and SVGIG (reference sequence). The length of the CDR3 is 16 residues.

The rearrangement links TRBV24-1 to TRBJ2-5, with D perhaps matching TRBD2 (7 bases). Germline CDR1 KGHDR, CDR2 SFDVKD. The CDR3 has 17 amino acids. Between the trimmed V and J ends, which lost 1 base and 4 bases, there was a span of 18 bases. The CDR3 sequence is CATSDFRGAGYGETQYF. CDR3 DNA: TGTGCCACCAGTGATTTCCGGGGGGCTGGGTACGGAGAGACCCAGTACTTC.

This clonotype showed up many times. V and J are TRBV4-2 and TRBJ2-1; possibly TRBD1 or TRBD2 for D (5 bases each). V dropped 3 bases and J dropped 7 bases, with 10 bases sitting between them. CDR3 size: 13 residues. Germline CDR1 is LGHNA and CDR2 is YNFKEQ. CDR3 sequence: CASSQLGGNEQFF. DNA for the CDR3: TGTGCCAGCAGCCAGCTTGGGGGTAATGAGCAGTTCTTC.

This clonotype was counted at least ten times. V and J are TRBV5-6 and TRBJ2-7; 7 bases map to TRBD1. The germline CDR1 and CDR2 sequences are SGHDT and YYEEEE. The junction had 5 bases not matched to a gene; V was cut back by 2 bases and J by 3 bases. CDR3 length: 14 amino acids. This CDR3 is CASSLQGISYEQYF. For the CDR3, the DNA is TGTGCCAGCAGCTTACAGGGGATTAGCTACGAGCAGTACTTC.

The CDR3 DNA sequence: TGTGCCACCAGCAGAGAGGTGTACGGGGATGCTTTCTTT. It is translated as CATSREVYGDAFF. This chain links TRBV15 with TRBJ1-1; D is unresolved. Germline-derived CDR1 and CDR2 are LNHNV and YYDKDF (reference sequence). Trimming removed 0 bases at V and 11 bases at J, with 13 bases between. The CDR3 contains 13 residues.